One and the same sample provided the 7 T cell receptor beta chains below, sequenced in a study of CD8+CD57+ T cells in acquired aplastic anemia. It was genomic DNA that served as the template for profiling TCR beta VDJ and CDR3. MiXCR was run by TCRdb on the reads, yielding one entry per CDR3 protein. The repertoire has around 200,000 distinct CDR3 sequences, less than 50% of them found once; the top ten carry more than 1.5%. In patients chosen for sequencing, flow cytometry had shown CD8+CD57+ cell expansion. Sample: sorted CD4+, CD8+, or CD8+CD57+ T cells (not recorded which) from PBMCs. The receptors stem from a human donor with aplastic anemia.

This chain links TRBV2 with TRBJ2-2; D is undetermined. Trimming pared 3 bases from V and 8 bases from J, leaving 10 bases between. This CDR3 contains 13 residues. Germline V gives CDR1 SNHLY, CDR2 FYNNEI. CDR3 residues: CASSDDNPGELFF. The CDR3 nucleotides read TGTGCCAGCAGTGACGACAATCCGGGGGAGCTGTTTTTT.

V and J are TRBV24-1 and TRBJ2-3; no clear D gene. Germline V gives CDR1 KGHDR, CDR2 SFDVKD. The ends were cut back, 4 bases at V and 2 bases at J, with 9 bases in the middle. The CDR3 is made up of 14 amino acids. In DNA form, the CDR3 reads TGTGCCACCAGTGACCCACTTTACACAGATACGCAGTATTTT. Translation gives CATSDPLYTDTQYF.

This clonotype came up a few times. It may be a read error: a sequence one base away is much more abundant. V gene TRBV6-1 combines with J gene TRBJ1-2; D is possibly TRBD1 (6 bases). From germline, CDR1 is MNHNS and CDR2 SASEGT. Trimming removed 6 bases from V and 2 bases from J, with 13 bases in between. CDR3 size: 14 residues. CDR3 nucleotide sequence: TGTGCCAGCAGCGTCAGGGGAGCAAACTATGGCTACACCTTC. This encodes CASSVRGANYGYTF.

The sample holds many counts of this clonotype. The chain is built from TRBV27 and TRBJ2-3, with unresolved D. V lost 3 bases and J lost 4, with 8 bases in between. Germline V gives CDR1 MNHEY, CDR2 SMNVEV (reference sequence). The CDR3 sequence is 13 residues long. The CDR3 sequence: CASSFPRADTQYF. The CDR3, as DNA: TGTGCCAGCAGTTTCCCCCGGGCAGATACGCAGTATTTT.

The chain links TRBV2 to TRBJ2-3; tentatively, D is TRBD2 (6 bases). The germline V gene has CDR1 SNHLY and CDR2 FYNNEI. The CDR3 runs 14 residues. V shed 5 bases and J shed 2 bases, with 11 bases lying between them. For the CDR3, the DNA is TGTGCCAGCAGTAGGGACTTGAACACAGATACGCAGTATTTT. This sequence encodes CASSRDLNTDTQYF.

This clonotype was seen repeatedly, ten times or more. The chain uses TRBV5-5 and TRBJ1-1, with D possibly TRBD1 on 5 matching bases. CDR3 length equals 15 residues. Germline V gives CDR1 SGHKS, CDR2 YYEKEE (reference sequence). V was shortened by 4 bases and J by 1 base, with 14 bases between the two germline ends. This CDR3 reads CASSSVAGTNTEAFF. DNA of the CDR3: TGTGCCAGCAGCAGCGTGGCTGGGACGAACACTGAAGCTTTCTTT.

Points on this clonotype: Compared with germline, one end of the junction differs, possibly owing to a read error. V usage is TRBV2 and J usage is TRBJ1-4, with D unclear. The CDR3 runs to 12 residues. The V gene's germline CDR1 is SNHLY and CDR2 FYNNEI. The CDR3 nucleotides read TGTGCCAGCGCGGCTCCGGTTGAAAAACTGTCTTTT. Amino acids: CASAAPVEKLSF.